This T cell receptor (beta chain) was sequenced for a study of cytomegalovirus exposure and HLA in healthy donors. Notes on the study in general: The study assumed roughly uniform donor sequencing depth for presence/absence analyses.

As for this clone: The target antigen is unknown.

After removal of 2 bases from V and 2 bases from J, the junction contained 8 bases not matched to a gene. This CDR3 is built from 16 residues. Looked up from germline, CDR1 is MDHEN and CDR2 is SYDVKM. Primers for the PCR totalled 60 Vbeta and 13 Jbeta. Measured with immunoSEQ multiplex PCR; TCRdb has only the in-frame clones, and not every one. This sample's table reports about 200,000 clones. The material sequenced was PBMCs. This clonotype originated in a girl aged 2-10 years in good health and CMV-seropositive. The chain uses TRBV28 and TRBJ2-7; the match to TRBD1 covers 8 bases. CDR3 nucleotides: TGTGCCAGCAGTTTACCAAAGACAGGGGATCCCTACGAGCAGTACTTC. This translates into CASSLPKTGDPYEQYF.